The T cell receptor (beta chain) under discussion was sequenced for a study of blood T cell repertoires in COVID-19. Study context: The United States, Italy and Spain were the sources of the acute and convalescent COVID-19 samples. PBMCs, B-cell-depleted T cells, or T cells provided the cDNA or gDNA that made up the material.

Trimming pared 0 bases from V and 7 bases from J, leaving 10 bases between. The V gene's germline CDR1 is GTSNPN and CDR2 SVGIG (reference sequence). This CDR3 contains 12 residues. Original methodology: For nucleated cells, counts were estimated from reference gene primer amplification. Measured with immunoSEQ multiplex PCR; TCRdb has only the in-frame clones, and not every one. The DNA gave D and trimming, while V, J and clone size come from that table. The table shows 100,000 to 150,000 clones, with about 70% occurring only once. The chain links TRBV30 to TRBJ2-7, with D possibly matching TRBD2 (5 bases). The source is a woman in her 70s with acute or convalescent COVID-19. Sequencing used peripheral blood. CDR3 DNA: TGTGCCTGGAGTGTATCTGGGAGTGAGCAGTACTTC. Protein product: CAWSVSGSEQYF.